This passage covers 23 T cell receptor beta chains from one sample sequenced in a study of blood T cell repertoires in COVID-19. This table comes from immunoSEQ multiplex PCR, and its TCRdb copy is limited to in-frame clones, with some not included. The table shows fewer than 200,000 clones, with about four fifths occurring only once. Sequencing used peripheral blood. These receptor sequences come from a human donor in a cohort sampled during active COVID-19.

The chain couples TRBV2 to TRBJ1-4, with D possibly TRBD1 on 6 matching bases. Germline CDR1 is SNHLY and CDR2 is FYNNEI. The germline V and J ends were trimmed by 6 bases and 6 bases, with 14 bases remaining between them. CDR3 size: 14 residues. The CDR3 DNA reads TGTGCCAGCAGCCAACAGGGCTGGGATGAAAAACTGTTTTTT. Its translation is CASSQQGWDEKLFF.

The chain combines TRBV9 with TRBJ2-5; 9 nucleotides match TRBD2. This CDR3 is 19 amino acids long. CDR1 is SGDLS, CDR2 YYNGEE, per germline. V shed 0 bases and J 5 bases; nucleotides not matched to a gene: 17. The CDR3 DNA follows: TGTGCCAGCAGCGTAGAACCTAGATCTCGCGGGGGGGGTCGGGAGACCCAGTACTTC. Encoded protein: CASSVEPRSRGGGRETQYF.

The chain uses TRBV15 and TRBJ2-1; 9 bases fit TRBD1. The length of the CDR3 is 13 residues. After removal of 8 bases from V and 7 bases from J, the junction contained 6 bases not matched to a gene. In germline, CDR1 is LNHNV, CDR2 YYDKDF (reference sequence). The CDR3 region has the DNA TGTGCCACCCAGTGGACAGGGGTGAATGAGCAGTTCTTC. Protein: CATQWTGVNEQFF.

CDR3 amino acids: CASSLTGGQGNTIYF. CDR3 bases: TGTGCCAGCAGCTTAACAGGGGGACAAGGAAACACCATATATTTT. The J gene is TRBJ1-3, the V gene TRBV11-3, with 8 bases that match TRBD1. This CDR3 is 15 amino acids long. J was trimmed by 4 bases and V by 2 bases; bases with no gene match: 4. Per germline, CDR1 SGHNT and CDR2 YENEEA.

This clone was observed a single time. The rearrangement joins TRBV7-6 to TRBJ2-5; possible D gene TRBD1, 5 bases. The V end was cut by 5 bases, the J end by 4 bases, with 8 bases between. CDR1 and CDR2 from the germline V gene are SGHVS and FNYEAQ. The CDR3 sequence is 12 residues long. CDR3 coding DNA: TGTGCCAGCAGCCAAGGGGCAGAGACCCAGTACTTC. Its translation: CASSQGAETQYF.

The table lists this clone with a count of one. CDR3 residues: CASSPEGGQQPQHF. DNA of the CDR3: TGCGCCAGCAGCCCGGAAGGGGGCCAACAGCCCCAGCATTTT. This sequence joins TRBV5-1 and TRBJ1-5, with 7 bases identical to TRBD1. The CDR3 is 14 residues long. Germline V CDR1 and CDR2: SGHRS, YFSETQ. With 4 bases clipped from V and 7 bases from J, the junction kept 8 bases outside the gene matches.

The chain employs TRBV5-1 and TRBJ2-4, with TRBD2 matching 12 bases. CDR1 and CDR2 (germline): SGHRS, YFSETQ. J gave up 9 bases and V 2 bases, and 6 bases lay outside the gene matches. The CDR3 runs 15 residues. The CDR3 DNA sequence: TGCGCCAGCAGCTTTGCTAGCGGGGGGGCGGGCATTCAGTACTTC. Translated: CASSFASGGAGIQYF.

This chain joins TRBV6-5 and TRBJ1-1; D remains ambiguous. The CDR3 loop spans 14 amino acids. Germline-derived CDR1 and CDR2 are MNHEY and SVGAGI. Trimming took 4 bases from V and 4 from J, leaving 13 bases between them. The CDR3 DNA follows: TGTGCCAGCAGTTGGCAGGTAGATGGCACTGAAGCTTTCTTT. Translation: CASSWQVDGTEAFF.

This rearrangement joins TRBV5-1 to TRBJ1-2; D unresolved. Trimming took 0 bases from V and 13 from J, leaving 16 bases between them. The germline CDR1 and CDR2 sequences are SGHRS and YFSETQ. The CDR3 consists of 13 residues. The CDR3 loop is CASSLEREGIATF. The CDR3 DNA reads TGCGCCAGCAGCTTGGAGAGAGAGGGAATAGCCACCTTC.

This sequence joins TRBV19 and TRBJ2-3; weak D call: TRBD2 (6 bases). Between the trimmed V and J ends, which lost 3 bases and 0 bases, there was a span of 13 bases. The CDR3 runs 16 residues. CDR1 and CDR2 from the germline V gene are LNHDA and SQIVND (reference sequence). CDR3 in DNA: TGTGCCAGTAGTATTGGGTTCGGGACTAGCACAGATACGCAGTATTTT. It yields the protein CASSIGFGTSTDTQYF.

This chain connects TRBV2 to TRBJ2-7, with D possibly TRBD1 on 6 matching bases. The V end was cut by 6 bases, the J end by 2 bases, with 14 bases between. The CDR3 length is 14 residues. The germline gives CDR1 SNHLY, CDR2 FYNNEI. The DNA for the CDR3 is TGTGCCAGCAGATACCAGGGGTTCGCCTACGAGCAGTACTTC. It yields the protein CASRYQGFAYEQYF.

The chain carries TRBV7-6 and TRBJ1-3; 9 nucleotides agree with TRBD1. With 3 bases clipped from V and 2 bases from J, the junction kept 5 bases outside the gene matches. CDR1 and CDR2 from the germline V gene are SGHVS and FNYEAQ. The CDR3 spans 16 residues. This chain's CDR3 is CASSLGTGSPGNTIYF. CDR3 coding DNA: TGTGCCAGCAGCTTGGGGACAGGGTCCCCTGGAAACACCATATATTTT.

The gene calls are TRBV11-2 and TRBJ2-5; 11 bases line up with TRBD1. CDR3 length: 15 amino acids. J was trimmed by 5 bases and V by 3 bases; bases with no gene match: 5. The germline CDR1 and CDR2 sequences are SGHAT and FQNNGV. CDR3 amino acids: CASSFGTGGSETQYF. CDR3 coding DNA: TGTGCCAGCAGCTTCGGGACAGGGGGTTCTGAGACCCAGTACTTC.

The chain couples TRBV2 to TRBJ1-2; 9 bases fit TRBD1. Trimming at V came to 8 bases and at J to 11 bases, leaving 12 bases not matched to a gene. Looked up from germline, CDR1 is SNHLY and CDR2 is FYNNEI. CDR3 length: 13 amino acids. As DNA, the CDR3 is TGTGCCAGCGGAGGGACAGGGATAGTCTGGTACACCTTC. This gives the protein CASGGTGIVWYTF.

The chain is built from TRBV6-6 and TRBJ2-7, with 7 bases that match TRBD2. The CDR3 spans 15 residues. Germline-derived CDR1 and CDR2 are MNHNY and SVGAGI (reference sequence). V was pared by 6 bases and J by 4 bases, with 12 bases of the junction left unmatched. The CDR3 DNA is TGTGCCAGCAGACTCCGGGGGAGGGAAAATTACGAGCAGTACTTC. It yields the protein CASRLRGRENYEQYF.

V gene TRBV25-1 combines with J gene TRBJ1-4, with D perhaps TRBD1 (6 bases). The CDR3 is 18 amino acids. The V end lost 2 bases, the J end lost 5 bases, and 21 bases lay between the germline ends. The germline V gene has CDR1 MGHDK and CDR2 SYGVNS. CDR3 amino acids: CASSEATDWTAPNEKLFF. In nucleotides, the CDR3 is TGTGCCAGCAGTGAAGCCACCGATTGGACAGCGCCGAATGAAAAACTGTTTTTT.

The CDR3 protein is CSVERGNTEAFF. CDR3 in DNA: TGCAGCGTTGAGCGGGGGAACACTGAAGCTTTCTTT. This chain uses TRBV29-1 with TRBJ1-1; D is ambiguous. CDR1 is SQVTM and CDR2 is ANQGSEA in the germline V gene. Trimming stripped 3 bases from V and 1 base from J, with 6 bases between. The CDR3 is 12 residues long.

V is TRBV10-2 and J is TRBJ2-7; 9 bases fit TRBD1. V lost 7 bases to trimming and J lost 5 bases; unmatched junction nucleotides: 9. Germline values: CDR1 WSHSY, CDR2 SAAADI. CDR3 length: 14 residues. CDR3: CASNQQGADDEQYF. The CDR3 DNA follows: TGCGCCAGCAACCAACAGGGGGCTGACGACGAGCAGTACTTC.

This clone counts as medium-sized (0.01 to 0.1%). This chain connects TRBV4-1 to TRBJ1-2; possible D gene TRBD1, 6 bases. The germline V and J ends were trimmed by 4 bases and 3 bases, with 15 bases remaining between them. Germline CDR1 MGHRA, CDR2 YSYEKL. The CDR3 has 15 amino acids. CDR3 nucleotides: TGCGCCAGCAGCCTCGATGGGGGCGTTGACTATGGCTACACCTTC. The encoded protein is CASSLDGGVDYGYTF.

This chain uses TRBV21-1 with TRBJ1-5. TRBV21-1 has pseudogene status. The CDR3 runs 17 residues. The CDR3 sequence: CATNPNPERQSNQPQHF. DNA of the CDR3: TGTGCCACCAATCCTAACCCCGAGAGGCAGAGCAATCAGCCCCAGCATTTT.

The V gene is TRBV19, the J gene TRBJ1-2; TRBD1 matches at 9 bases. The CDR3 consists of 14 residues. The junction had 9 bases not matched to a gene; V was cut back by 6 bases and J by 7 bases. Germline assignment: CDR1 LNHDA and CDR2 SQIVND (reference sequence). As DNA, the CDR3 is TGTGCCAGTAGCCTCGACAGGGGGGCAGCTGGCTACACCTTC. This gives the protein CASSLDRGAAGYTF.

Notes on this clone: The junction and the germline gene differ at one end; a read error may be behind it. The chain combines TRBV6-4 with TRBJ2-7; the match to TRBD1 covers 7 bases. CDR1 is MRHNA, CDR2 SNTAGT, per germline. This CDR3 is built from 10 residues. CDR3 DNA sequence: TGTGCCAGCAGGGGGATGACAGGGAACTTC. It yields the protein CASRGMTGNF.

The genes are TRBV25-1 and TRBJ2-5; perhaps TRBD1 as D (5 bases). V shed 5 bases and J shed 7 bases, with 26 bases lying between them. The CDR3 runs 17 residues. Germline CDR1 MGHDK, CDR2 SYGVNS. In DNA, the CDR3 is TGTGCCAGCAGTCCCCCGGCACAAGGGGTGGCGGATGCGACCCAGTACTTC. Residues: CASSPPAQGVADATQYF.